The 25 T cell receptor beta chains below were found in one sample sequenced in a study of blood T cell repertoires in COVID-19. The data were produced by immunoSEQ multiplex PCR, yet TCRdb's version contains in-frame clones alone and is incomplete. The data contain roughly 290,000 clones, approximately 87% of them singletons. Sequencing input: peripheral blood. All receptors derive from a woman aged 50 to 65 who had recovered from COVID-19.

The chain uses TRBV28 and TRBJ2-1, with D perhaps TRBD1 (8 bases). The CDR3 is made up of 15 amino acids. V was shortened by 6 bases and J by 2 bases, with 14 bases between the two germline ends. Germline V gene data show CDR1 as MDHEN and CDR2 as SYDVKM. This CDR3 is CASRGTGGAYNEQFF. CDR3 DNA: TGTGCCAGCAGGGGAACAGGGGGGGCCTACAATGAGCAGTTCTTC.

V and J are TRBV5-4 and TRBJ1-1; 8 positions match TRBD1. In germline, CDR1 is SGHNT, CDR2 YYREEE (reference sequence). V was clipped by 4 bases and J by 6 bases; unmatched bases: 8. The CDR3 runs to 14 residues. CDR3 nucleotide sequence: TGTGCCAGCAGCGAGGGACAGGTGGGCGCTGAAGCTTTCTTT. It specifies CASSEGQVGAEAFF.

The count of this clone is one. The rearrangement links TRBV3-1 (or the pseudogene TRBV3-2) to TRBJ2-7, with D possibly TRBD2 on 6 matching bases. Germline-derived CDR1 and CDR2 are LGHDT and YNNKEL (reference sequence). V lost 1 base and J 6 bases, leaving 16 bases between the germline ends. The CDR3 consists of 15 residues. CDR3 sequence reads: CASSQGWEAHSEQYF. CDR3 nucleotide sequence: TGTGCCAGCAGCCAAGGTTGGGAGGCCCACTCCGAGCAGTACTTC.

The rearrangement uses TRBV18 and TRBJ1-1; 9 bases match TRBD1. Germline V gene data show CDR1 as KGHSH and CDR2 as LQKENI. Germline trimming cut 6 bases from V and 3 bases from J; bases unmatched to any gene: 5. The CDR3 is 14 amino acids. CDR3: CASSRGQGDTEAFF. CDR3 bases: TGTGCCAGCTCCCGGGGACAGGGTGACACTGAAGCTTTCTTT.

This chain links TRBV6-5 with TRBJ1-6; the D is unclear. In germline, CDR1 is MNHEY, CDR2 SVGAGI. The germline V and J ends were trimmed by 8 bases and 5 bases, with 10 bases remaining between them. CDR3 length: 13 amino acids. CDR3 bases: TGTGCCAGCCGGGAGTTTAATAATTCACCCCTCCACTTT. It codes for CASREFNNSPLHF.

J is TRBJ1-5 and V is TRBV2; 8 nucleotides line up with TRBD1. Per germline, CDR1 SNHLY and CDR2 FYNNEI. The CDR3 runs to 14 residues. V shed 1 base and J 6 bases; nucleotides not matched to a gene: 2. CDR3: CASSEGTGIQPQHF. The DNA for the CDR3 is TGTGCCAGCAGTGAAGGGACAGGGATTCAGCCCCAGCATTTT. The variable domain in full, with the rest retrieved from reference TRBV2 and TRBJ1-5, is EPEVTQTPSHQVTQMGQEVILRCVPISNHLYFYWYRQILGQKVEFLVSFYNNEISEKSEIFDDQFSVERPDGSNFTLKIRSTKLEDSAMYFCASSEGTGIQPQHFGDGTRLSIL.

The chain carries TRBV6-6 and TRBJ1-2; D is unresolved. CDR1 and CDR2 (germline): MNHNY, SVGAGI (reference sequence). CDR3 size: 14 residues. Trimming shortened V by 7 bases and J by 3 bases, and 15 bases separated the two germline ends. In DNA form, the CDR3 reads TGTGCCAGCACCCCGGACGGGCGGGACTATGGCTACACCTTC. Its translation: CASTPDGRDYGYTF.

In this sample, this clone turned up a few times. The junction departs from the called germline gene at one end, perhaps through a read error. The gene calls are TRBV6-1 and TRBJ2-7; TRBD2 aligns across 11 bases. The germline gives CDR1 MNHNS, CDR2 SASEGT. This CDR3 spans 12 amino acids. CDR3 sequence (DNA): TGTGCCAGCAGTGAACTAGCGGGGGGCCCTCTTTTC. Translated: CASSELAGGPLF.

The chain recombines TRBV4-3 with TRBJ2-2; 11 nucleotides agree with TRBD2. CDR3 size: 19 residues. V trimming: 0 bases; J trimming: 3 bases; junction bases outside the gene matches: 9. The germline gives CDR1 LGHNA, CDR2 YSLEER. The CDR3 reads CASSQEASSGRSDTGELFF. The CDR3, as DNA: TGCGCCAGCAGCCAAGAAGCGTCTAGCGGGAGGAGTGACACCGGGGAGCTGTTTTTT.

The sample holds one count of this clone. This chain uses TRBV15 with TRBJ1-4; 9 positions match TRBD1. The CDR3 runs to 17 residues. The junction had 12 bases not matched to a gene; V was cut back by 5 bases and J by 5 bases. Germline loops: CDR1 LNHNV, CDR2 YYDKDF (reference sequence). The CDR3 DNA reads TGTGCCACCAGCCGAGTGACCTTAGGACAGGGGAATGAAAAACTGTTTTTT. It translates to CATSRVTLGQGNEKLFF. The whole variable domain, filled in from reference TRBV15 and TRBJ1-4, reads DAMVIQNPRYQVTQFGKPVTLSCSQTLNHNVMYWYQQKSSQAPKLLFHYYDKDFNNEADTPDNFQSRRPNTSFCFLDIRSPGLGDTAMYLCATSRVTLGQGNEKLFFGSGTQLSVL.

This clone was observed many times. The chain joins TRBV7-2 to TRBJ2-1, with TRBD2 as a possible D gene (5 bases). V lost 5 bases and J lost 6, with 8 bases in between. Germline CDR1 reads SGHTA; CDR2 reads FQGNSA. The CDR3 consists of 12 residues. CDR3 sequence: CASSVLVNEQFF. In nucleotides, the CDR3 is TGTGCCAGCAGCGTACTAGTCAATGAGCAGTTCTTC.

The chain carries TRBV6-6 and TRBJ1-1; D is possibly TRBD1 (6 bases). From germline, CDR1 is MNHNY and CDR2 SVGAGI (reference sequence). CDR3 length: 15 residues. V was clipped by 10 bases and J by 3 bases, with 21 bases between them. CDR3 protein: CATSLQGTGYTEAFF. CDR3 nucleotides: TGTGCCACAAGCCTCCAGGGGACGGGGTACACTGAAGCTTTCTTT.

The genes are TRBV27 and TRBJ1-2, with D tentatively TRBD1 (5 bases). The ends were cut back, 7 bases at V and 4 bases at J, with 10 bases in the middle. The CDR3 runs to 12 residues. Germline loops: CDR1 MNHEY, CDR2 SMNVEV (reference sequence). CDR3 residues: CASIGHGYGYTF. Here the CDR3 DNA reads TGTGCCAGCATAGGACACGGCTATGGCTACACCTTC.

The chain recombines TRBV5-1 with TRBJ2-6; perhaps TRBD1 as D (6 bases). Trimming left V 3 bases short and J 3 bases short, with 13 bases between. Germline V gene data show CDR1 as SGHRS and CDR2 as YFSETQ. The CDR3 has 16 residues. CDR3 region: CASSSQGERGANVLTF. CDR3 sequence (DNA): TGCGCCAGCAGCTCACAGGGTGAGCGTGGGGCCAACGTCCTGACTTTC.

The rearrangement joins TRBV2 to TRBJ2-1; maybe TRBD1 (6 bases). Trimming shortened V by 4 bases and J by 0 bases, and 16 bases separated the two germline ends. This CDR3 is 17 amino acids long. Germline values: CDR1 SNHLY, CDR2 FYNNEI. DNA of the CDR3: TGTGCCAGCAGTGCCCTTGACAGGTGGAGCTCCTACAATGAGCAGTTCTTC. It specifies CASSALDRWSSYNEQFF.

This clone was observed a single time. The rearrangement links TRBV27 to TRBJ2-5; 7 positions agree with TRBD1. J gave up 1 base and V 3 bases, and 2 bases lay outside the gene matches. Germline V gives CDR1 MNHEY, CDR2 SMNVEV (reference sequence). The CDR3 is 14 amino acids. The CDR3 spells CASSFGTAQETQYF. The CDR3 nucleotides read TGTGCCAGCAGTTTTGGGACAGCCCAAGAGACCCAGTACTTC.

The chain recombines TRBV6-5 with TRBJ2-7; TRBD1 agrees at 9 bases. The CDR3 sequence is 15 residues long. The V and J ends lost 7 bases and 5 bases, in that order; junction bases with no gene match: 12. In germline, CDR1 is MNHEY, CDR2 SVGAGI. The CDR3 coding sequence is TGTGCCAGCAACCCCACCGGGACAGGGACCAACGAGCAGTACTTC. Its protein is CASNPTGTGTNEQYF.

This clone was seen just once. The chain combines TRBV20-1 with TRBJ2-7; D might be TRBD2 (5 bases). Per germline, CDR1 DFQATT and CDR2 SNEGSKA (reference sequence). The V end was cut by 4 bases, the J end by 6 bases, with 10 bases between. The CDR3 loop spans 11 amino acids. CDR3 sequence: CSATGSGEQYF. Here the CDR3 DNA reads TGCAGTGCTACGGGGAGTGGCGAGCAGTACTTC.

This clone was picked up a small number of times. The chain couples TRBV7-9 to TRBJ2-7, with a tentative D call TRBD2 (6 bases). The CDR3 sequence is 14 residues long. Trimming took 3 bases from V and 3 from J, leaving 12 bases between them. CDR1 and CDR2 (germline): SEHNR, FQNEAQ (reference sequence). This chain's CDR3 is CASSFTGGIYEQYF. In nucleotides, the CDR3 is TGTGCCAGCAGCTTTACCGGGGGAATCTACGAGCAGTACTTC.

The V and J genes are TRBV9 and TRBJ2-7, with 15 bases matching TRBD2. Germline-derived CDR1 and CDR2 are SGDLS and YYNGEE. V shed 4 bases, J shed 2 bases, and the junction held 13 bases outside the gene matches. This CDR3 spans 19 amino acids. The CDR3, as DNA: TGTGCCAGCAGCCTAAATCCGGGACTAGCGGGAGGCTCGACCTACGAGCAGTACTTC. This codes for CASSLNPGLAGGSTYEQYF.

The chain carries TRBV9 and TRBJ2-2; TRBD2 is a possible D gene (6 bases). The V gene lost 5 bases and the J gene lost 6 bases, with 14 bases spanning the gap. CDR3 size: 14 residues. CDR1 and CDR2 (germline): SGDLS, YYNGEE. CDR3 protein: CASRTTSSAGELFF. CDR3 sequence (DNA): TGTGCCAGCAGGACGACTAGTTCCGCCGGGGAGCTGTTTTTT.

The rearrangement links TRBV7-2 to TRBJ1-5; 11 nucleotides align to TRBD1. The V and J ends lost 5 bases and 4 bases, in that order; junction bases with no gene match: 4. The germline CDR1 and CDR2 sequences are SGHTA and FQGNSA. There are 15 residues in the CDR3. The chain's CDR3 is CASSEDRGRNQPQHF. CDR3 bases: TGTGCCAGCAGCGAGGACAGGGGGCGTAATCAGCCCCAGCATTTT.

The chain recombines TRBV7-2 with TRBJ1-4, with D possibly TRBD1 on 5 matching bases. CDR3 length equals 15 residues. The V gene lost 0 bases and the J gene lost 7 bases, with 12 bases spanning the gap. Germline values: CDR1 SGHTA, CDR2 FQGNSA. Here the CDR3 DNA reads TGTGCCAGCAGCTTAGCGGGGGGAAGGGGTGAAAAACTGTTTTTT. This sequence encodes CASSLAGGRGEKLFF.

This chain links TRBV3-1 (or the pseudogene TRBV3-2) with TRBJ2-2, with unresolved D. From germline, CDR1 is LGHDT and CDR2 YNNKEL (reference sequence). The CDR3 consists of 13 residues. Deletions cut 2 bases from V and 2 bases from J, with 3 bases between. The CDR3, as DNA: TGTGCCAGCAGCCAAACAAACACCGGGGAGCTGTTTTTT. This sequence encodes CASSQTNTGELFF.

This chain uses TRBV6-5 with TRBJ2-3; 8 nucleotides agree with TRBD2. The CDR3 contains 14 residues. Germline trimming cut 6 bases from V and 2 bases from J; bases unmatched to any gene: 4. Germline-derived CDR1 and CDR2 are MNHEY and SVGAGI. The CDR3 loop reads CASRPGLATDTQYF. The CDR3 bases are TGTGCCAGCAGACCCGGACTAGCCACAGATACGCAGTATTTT.